Shown below are 31 T cell receptor beta chains from a single sample sequenced in a study of persistence of HIV-infected CD4 T cells. Sequencing used immunoSEQ version 4 in survey mode. TCRdb's table, derived via immunoSEQ multiplex PCR, lists solely in-frame clones and lacks some. Of about 40,000 clones listed, 70% to 80% are singletons. The stimulus was an HIV-1 Gag 15-mer peptide pool, approximately 0.93 ug/peptide/mL. Sorted nonresponding memory CD4+ T cells were CD40L-negative, CD69-negative, CD45RO-high. No antigens are known for them. Specimen: CD4+ T cells sorted from PBMCs after approximately 19-hour stimulation, collected from a patient who received antiretroviral therapy. Source of these receptors: an adult man with HIV who was CMV-seropositive.

The chain links TRBV19 to TRBJ1-2; D gene uncertain. V dropped 4 bases and J dropped 1 base, with 19 bases sitting between them. CDR3 length: 17 residues. Per germline, CDR1 LNHDA and CDR2 SQIVND (reference sequence). For the CDR3, the DNA is TGTGCCAGTAGTACCTTGAGACTACCAGGATTTAACTATGGCTACACCTTC. Encoded protein: CASSTLRLPGFNYGYTF.

This clone came up once. The gene calls are TRBV30 and TRBJ2-7; 9 bases are shared with TRBD1. The CDR3 is 15 amino acids. Germline V gene data show CDR1 as GTSNPN and CDR2 as SVGIG (reference sequence). As DNA, the CDR3 is TGTGCTACCGACCCCGGACAGGGGCTATCCTACGAGCAGTACTTC. As protein: CATDPGQGLSYEQYF. Together with reference TRBV30 and TRBJ2-7, the CDR3 gives the full variable domain: SQTIHQWPATLVQPVGSPLSLECTVEGTSNPNLYWYRQAAGRGLQLLFYSVGIGQISSEVPQNLSASRPQDRQFILSSKKLLLSDSGFYLCATDPGQGLSYEQYFGPGTRLTVT.

The chain joins TRBV4-3 to TRBJ2-6, with 7 bases that match TRBD1. The CDR3 has 15 residues. Looked up from germline, CDR1 is LGHNA and CDR2 is YSLEER. V trimming: 5 bases; J trimming: 2 bases; junction bases outside the gene matches: 3. CDR3 bases: TGCGCCAGCAGCTACCAGGGGGCTGGGGCCAACGTCCTGACTTTC. Its protein product is CASSYQGAGANVLTF.

The rearrangement joins TRBV5-6 to TRBJ2-3; D is undetermined. CDR1 is SGHDT and CDR2 is YYEEEE in the germline V gene. Trimming pared 3 bases from V and 0 bases from J, leaving 2 bases between. The CDR3 sequence is 12 residues long. As DNA, the CDR3 is TGTGCCAGCAGCTACAGCACAGATACGCAGTATTTT. Amino acid sequence: CASSYSTDTQYF.

The rearrangement uses TRBV19 and TRBJ1-5; possible D gene TRBD1, 5 bases. The V end was cut by 0 bases, the J end by 7 bases, with 19 bases between. Germline assignment: CDR1 LNHDA and CDR2 SQIVND (reference sequence). The CDR3 is 17 amino acids. Here the CDR3 DNA reads TGTGCCAGTAGTATAGATTTTGGGGCACCCTCAGGCCAGCCCCAGCATTTT. Translating it yields CASSIDFGAPSGQPQHF.

The chain uses TRBV27 and TRBJ1-5; 7 bases map to TRBD1. Germline V gives CDR1 MNHEY, CDR2 SMNVEV (reference sequence). The V and J ends lost 3 bases and 6 bases, in that order; junction bases with no gene match: 11. The CDR3 length is 16 residues. The CDR3: CASSLRQGGASQPQHF. The CDR3 coding sequence is TGTGCCAGCAGTTTGCGACAAGGGGGCGCATCTCAGCCCCAGCATTTT.

V is TRBV29-1 and J is TRBJ1-4; TRBD1 matches at 7 bases. In germline, CDR1 is SQVTM, CDR2 ANQGSEA. V shed 7 bases and J 3 bases; nucleotides not matched to a gene: 8. This CDR3 is 14 amino acids long. The CDR3 nucleotides read TGCAGCGCCAGACAGGGCTTCTCTAATGAAAAACTGTTTTTT. Residues: CSARQGFSNEKLFF.

This sequence joins TRBV7-2 and TRBJ2-7, with TRBD2 matching over 16 bases. CDR3 length equals 15 residues. CDR1 is SGHTA and CDR2 is FQGNSA in the germline V gene. V trimming: 5 bases; J trimming: 7 bases; junction bases outside the gene matches: 5. The CDR3 here is CASSPGTSGRGEQYF. The CDR3 nucleotides are TGTGCCAGCAGCCCCGGGACTAGCGGGAGGGGAGAGCAGTACTTC.

This clone was counted between two and nine times. The chain links TRBV6-4 to TRBJ1-6; D is ambiguous. There are 15 residues in the CDR3. Germline CDR1 MRHNA, CDR2 SNTAGT. V lost 6 bases to trimming and J lost 0 bases, with 9 bases between them. CDR3 region: CASRDHSSYNSPLHF. In DNA form, the CDR3 reads TGTGCCAGCAGGGATCATAGCTCCTATAATTCACCCCTCCACTTT.

This clone has just a few counts. J is TRBJ1-2 and V is TRBV4-1; 8 nucleotides match TRBD1. The CDR3 covers 18 residues. With V trimmed by 0 bases and J by 2 bases, 11 bases remained unmatched. Germline V gives CDR1 MGHRA, CDR2 YSYEKL. The CDR3 sequence: CASSQDLGQAPLNYGYTF. The CDR3 DNA sequence: TGCGCCAGCAGCCAAGATCTGGGACAGGCCCCCTTAAACTATGGCTACACCTTC.

This chain links TRBV4-2 with TRBJ1-2; no reliable D call. With 0 bases removed from V and 4 bases from J, the gap between germline ends came to 9 bases. CDR3 length: 14 amino acids. From germline, CDR1 is LGHNA and CDR2 YNFKEQ. This CDR3 reads CASSQDRPIYGYTF. The CDR3 bases are TGTGCCAGCAGCCAAGATCGGCCGATCTATGGCTACACCTTC.

V and J are TRBV2 and TRBJ1-5; no firm D call. The V end was cut by 3 bases, the J end by 4 bases, with 13 bases between. This CDR3 is 15 amino acids long. Germline CDR1 SNHLY, CDR2 FYNNEI. This CDR3 reads CASSEFGVRNQPQHF. The CDR3 DNA reads as TGTGCCAGCAGTGAGTTCGGGGTTCGGAATCAGCCCCAGCATTTT.

The chain employs TRBV6-1 and TRBJ1-2; TRBD1 might be the D (5 bases). V lost 1 base and J lost 3, with 12 bases in between. Germline CDR1 is MNHNS and CDR2 is SASEGT. This CDR3 is built from 15 residues. The CDR3 sequence is CASSEVGRADYGYTF. The CDR3 DNA is TGTGCCAGCAGTGAAGTGGGCAGGGCTGACTATGGCTACACCTTC.

The V call is TRBV5-1, the J call TRBJ2-5; D is perhaps TRBD2 (6 bases). CDR1 is SGHRS, CDR2 YFSETQ, per germline. V shed 1 base and J shed 3 bases, with 10 bases lying between them. The CDR3 consists of 14 residues. The CDR3 DNA follows: TGCGCCAGCAGCTTGAGGAGGGGTAAAGAGACCCAGTACTTC. Encoded protein: CASSLRRGKETQYF.

The chain uses TRBV7-9 and TRBJ2-2, with no clear D. Looked up from germline, CDR1 is SEHNR and CDR2 is FQNEAQ (reference sequence). Deletions cut 4 bases from V and 7 bases from J, with 7 bases between. The CDR3 is made up of 12 amino acids. The CDR3 is CASSSVSGELFF. CDR3 sequence (DNA): TGTGCCAGCAGCTCCGTAAGCGGGGAGCTGTTTTTT.

The chain couples TRBV25-1 to TRBJ2-2; D uncertain. This CDR3 has 11 residues. Per the germline V gene, CDR1 is MGHDK and CDR2 is SYGVNS. V lost 6 bases and J 5 bases, leaving 4 bases between the germline ends. This CDR3 reads CASRGTGELFF. DNA for the CDR3: TGTGCCAGCAGAGGGACCGGGGAGCTGTTTTTT.

The chain couples TRBV5-1 to TRBJ2-7, with D possibly being TRBD1 (6 bases). The germline gives CDR1 SGHRS, CDR2 YFSETQ. The CDR3 sequence is 15 residues long. V was trimmed by 2 bases and J by 3 bases, leaving 15 bases between them. The CDR3 nucleotides are TGCGCCAGCAGCTTCCTGGCAGGGGCGAGCTACGAGCAGTACTTC. Its protein product is CASSFLAGASYEQYF. The full variable domain, in which reference TRBV5-1 and TRBJ2-7 provide the parts outside the CDR3, is KAGVTQTPRYLIKTRGQQVTLSCSPISGHRSVSWYQQTPGQGLQFLFEYFSETQRNKGNFPGRFSGRQFSNSRSEMNVSTLELGDSALYLCASSFLAGASYEQYFGPGTRLTVT.

V is TRBV11-3 and J is TRBJ2-1, with D possibly TRBD2 on 6 matching bases. Germline V gene sequence: CDR1 SGHNT, CDR2 YENEEA. The CDR3 length is 13 residues. The germline V and J ends were trimmed by 0 bases and 10 bases, with 10 bases remaining between them. The CDR3: CASSLDRLGEQFF. DNA of the CDR3: TGTGCCAGCAGCTTAGACCGACTAGGGGAGCAGTTCTTC.

This chain uses TRBV18 with TRBJ1-2, with TRBD1 identical over 7 bases. With V trimmed by 3 bases and J by 8 bases, 6 bases remained unmatched. There are 13 residues in the CDR3. Germline assignment: CDR1 KGHSH and CDR2 LQKENI. This CDR3 is CASSPDRAGGYTF. The CDR3 coding sequence is TGTGCCAGCTCACCCGACAGGGCCGGAGGCTACACCTTC. Drawing the rest from reference TRBV18 and TRBJ1-2, the complete variable domain is NAGVMQNPRHLVRRRGQEARLRCSPMKGHSHVYWYRQLPEEGLKFMVYLQKENIIDESGMPKERFSAEFPKEGPSILRIQQVVRGDSAAYFCASSPDRAGGYTFGSGTRLTVV.

The rearrangement links TRBV18 to TRBJ1-5, with TRBD1 as a possible D gene (5 bases). In germline, CDR1 is KGHSH, CDR2 LQKENI. The CDR3 contains 13 residues. Trimming removed 3 bases at V and 6 bases at J, with 9 bases between. The CDR3 spells CASSPLRGQPQHF. The CDR3 DNA reads TGTGCCAGCTCACCGCTGAGGGGTCAGCCCCAGCATTTT.

About this clone itself: This sample includes further DNA sequences coding for the same CDR3. The gene calls are TRBV10-3 and TRBJ1-5; 9 nucleotides line up with TRBD1. V trimming: 6 bases; J trimming: 1 base; junction bases outside the gene matches: 4. The CDR3 covers 15 residues. In germline, CDR1 is ENHRY, CDR2 SYGVKD. The CDR3 DNA reads as TGTGCCATCAGCGAGACAGGGGGAAGCAATCAGCCCCAGCATTTT. Its translation: CAISETGGSNQPQHF.

The chain joins TRBV6-4 to TRBJ2-6; 8 bases align to TRBD1. CDR1 and CDR2 from the germline V gene are MRHNA and SNTAGT. The CDR3 runs 15 residues. J lost 2 bases, V lost 7 bases, and 4 bases had no gene match. This chain's CDR3 is CASKSTGAGANVLTF. CDR3 coding DNA: TGTGCCAGCAAGTCGACAGGGGCTGGGGCCAACGTCCTGACTTTC.

The chain links TRBV2 to TRBJ2-7; D remains unclear. This CDR3 has 12 amino acids. CDR1 and CDR2 (germline): SNHLY, FYNNEI. The V and J ends lost 2 bases and 3 bases respectively, with 5 bases between them. The CDR3 spells CASSEYSYEQYF. The CDR3 DNA sequence: TGTGCCAGCAGTGAATACAGCTACGAGCAGTACTTC.

CDR3 loop: CASSHRVPPTSPQYF. In DNA, the CDR3 is TGTGCCAGCAGCCACCGAGTCCCTCCTACTAGTCCACAGTATTTT. The V call is TRBV3-1 (or the pseudogene TRBV3-2), the J call TRBJ2-3, with TRBD2 as a possible D gene (5 bases). From germline, CDR1 is LGHDT and CDR2 YNNKEL (reference sequence). V was cut by 3 bases and J by 12 bases, with 22 bases left in between. The CDR3 is 15 residues long.

The V gene is TRBV6-5, the J gene TRBJ1-1, with D perhaps matching TRBD1 (6 bases). V was clipped by 11 bases and J by 3 bases, with 13 bases between them. This CDR3 is 12 amino acids long. Germline CDR1 reads MNHEY; CDR2 reads SVGAGI. In DNA form, the CDR3 reads TGTGCCCTAAAGGAGGGGGACACTGAAGCTTTCTTT. Residues: CALKEGDTEAFF.

This clone was seen just once. V usage is TRBV6-5 and J usage is TRBJ1-6; D not resolved. V was cut by 8 bases and J by 7 bases, with 15 bases left in between. The germline CDR1 and CDR2 sequences are MNHEY and SVGAGI. The CDR3 contains 14 residues. CDR3 region: CASRKDSRNSPLHF. In DNA, the CDR3 is TGTGCCAGCCGCAAGGACTCGAGGAATTCACCCCTCCACTTT.

The V call is TRBV24-1, the J call TRBJ2-1; D gene unclear. The CDR3 loop spans 15 amino acids. Trimming left V 4 bases short and J 7 bases short, with 16 bases between. Germline CDR1 reads KGHDR; CDR2 reads SFDVKD. CDR3 DNA: TGTGCCACCAGTGACGCCGGACCGAACCGTAATGAGCAGTTCTTC. Translating gives CATSDAGPNRNEQFF.

The CDR3 protein is CASSRQGANEQYF. The CDR3 nucleotides are TGTGCCAGCTCACGACAGGGGGCGAACGAGCAGTACTTC. The genes are TRBV3-1 (or the pseudogene TRBV3-2) and TRBJ2-7; 10 bases map to TRBD1. This CDR3 is 13 amino acids long. V gave up 8 bases and J gave up 5 bases; unmatched junction bases: 6. Germline CDR1 is LGHDT and CDR2 is YNNKEL (reference sequence).

V is TRBV6-1 and J is TRBJ2-2; D uncertain. Per germline, CDR1 MNHNS and CDR2 SASEGT. The CDR3 is 13 amino acids. The ends were cut back, 3 bases at V and 6 bases at J, with 8 bases in the middle. CDR3 nucleotide sequence: TGTGCCAGCAGTGATCAGGCTGCCGGGGAGCTGTTTTTT. It is translated as CASSDQAAGELFF.

The chain uses TRBV4-1 and TRBJ2-7; a possible D gene is TRBD1 (5 bases). V dropped 4 bases and J dropped 5 bases, with 18 bases sitting between them. Germline CDR1 reads MGHRA; CDR2 reads YSYEKL. The CDR3 sequence is 15 residues long. The DNA of the CDR3 is TGCGCCAGCAGCCTTATAGGGGCCCGGAGTCACGAGCAGTACTTC. It yields the protein CASSLIGARSHEQYF.

This chain links TRBV21-1 with TRBJ2-7; TRBD2 reflects the table's D call only, with no check against the DNA. TRBV21-1 is labeled a pseudogene. The CDR3 runs to 15 residues. In DNA form, the CDR3 reads TGTGCCAGCAGCCTCTCCCCTTCGGGGGGGAACGAGCAGTACTTC. Protein product: CASSLSPSGGNEQYF.